Below are 21 T cell receptor beta chains sequenced from a single sample in a study of cytomegalovirus exposure and HLA in healthy donors (dated by TCRdb to the late 2010s). Libraries were prepared through the immunoSEQ multiplex PCR assay. For the multiplex PCR, a mixture combining 60 forward primers for TCR Vbeta segments and 13 reverse primers for TCR Jbeta segments was used. The table was pulled from immuneACCESS by TCRdb, which kept in-frame rearrangements only. Such tables lose some clones; where checked, under half of the loss comes from unresolved V genes, and the rest has no known cause. This sample lists 130,000 or so clones; around three fifths were detected once. The ten top clones hold less than 2.5% of the sample. Sequencing used PBMCs. The receptors shown here come from a woman in her thirties or forties in good health and CMV-seronegative.

J is TRBJ1-5 and V is TRBV30; maybe TRBD1 (5 bases). V was pared by 2 bases and J by 5 bases, with 10 bases between. The CDR3 has 13 amino acids. Per germline, CDR1 GTSNPN and CDR2 SVGIG (reference sequence). The CDR3 reads CAWSLGGDQPQHF. The CDR3 bases are TGTGCCTGGAGTCTTGGGGGGGATCAGCCCCAGCATTTT.

J is TRBJ2-7 and V is TRBV25-1; D might be TRBD1 (7 bases). Looked up from germline, CDR1 is MGHDK and CDR2 is SYGVNS. The CDR3 runs 14 residues. The germline V and J ends were trimmed by 8 bases and 5 bases, with 19 bases remaining between them. The CDR3 DNA reads as TGTGCCAGCCGCAGTCCCAGGGGGAGGAACGAGCAGTACTTC. Translated: CASRSPRGRNEQYF.

The chain links TRBV27 to TRBJ1-1, with 7 bases fitting TRBD1. From germline, CDR1 is MNHEY and CDR2 SMNVEV (reference sequence). The trim removed 0 bases at V and 7 bases at J, leaving 8 bases unmatched. The CDR3 runs to 15 residues. The CDR3 DNA follows: TGTGCCAGCAGTTTATCCCGCGAGGGGGCCTTTGAAGCTTTCTTT. It translates to CASSLSREGAFEAFF.

The V gene is TRBV5-4, the J gene TRBJ2-5; unclear D gene. The J call may be incorrect, as the DNA end agrees better with TRBJ2-7. The CDR3 has 15 amino acids. Germline loops: CDR1 SGHNT, CDR2 YYREEE (reference sequence). The CDR3 region is CASSLKERSSYEQYF. The DNA of the CDR3 is TGTGCCAGCAGCTTGAAGGAAAGGAGCTCCTACGAGCAGTACTTC.

This chain joins TRBV5-1 and TRBJ1-2; maybe TRBD1 (5 bases). Germline assignment: CDR1 SGHRS and CDR2 YFSETQ. V lost 2 bases and J 7 bases, leaving 12 bases between the germline ends. This CDR3 is built from 13 residues. The CDR3 region has the DNA TGCGCCAGCAGCTTAGCAGGGAGGAGTGGCTACACCTTC. Its translation: CASSLAGRSGYTF.

The CDR3 spells CASSLPTGGTETQYF. The CDR3 DNA is TGTGCCAGCAGTTTACCGACAGGGGGCACAGAGACCCAGTACTTC. The chain links TRBV28 to TRBJ2-5, with 10 bases lining up with TRBD1. The junction had 4 bases not matched to a gene; V was cut back by 2 bases and J by 4 bases. The CDR3 has 15 amino acids. Germline V gives CDR1 MDHEN, CDR2 SYDVKM.

The chain uses TRBV7-2 and TRBJ1-2, with 10 bases that match TRBD1. Unmatched junction bases numbered 7, after V lost 7 bases and J lost 2 bases. The V gene's germline CDR1 is SGHTA and CDR2 FQGNSA. The length of the CDR3 is 15 residues. CDR3 in amino acids: CASTPGQGLNYGYTF. For the CDR3, the DNA is TGTGCCAGCACCCCGGGACAGGGGCTGAACTATGGCTACACCTTC.

The gene calls are TRBV2 and TRBJ1-5, with D perhaps matching TRBD1 (6 bases). Trimming took 1 base from V and 0 from J, leaving 7 bases between them. Germline values: CDR1 SNHLY, CDR2 FYNNEI. The CDR3 consists of 15 residues. The CDR3 coding sequence is TGTGCCAGCAGTGAAGAACAGGGTAGCAATCAGCCCCAGCATTTT. Translating it yields CASSEEQGSNQPQHF.

In this sample, this clone turned up a few times. The V gene is TRBV9, the J gene TRBJ2-1, with D possibly TRBD1 on 5 matching bases. Trimming left V 0 bases short and J 5 bases short, with 9 bases between. The germline CDR1 and CDR2 sequences are SGDLS and YYNGEE. This CDR3 contains 14 residues. DNA of the CDR3: TGTGCCAGCAGCGTAGAACCCAGGGACAATGAGCAGTTCTTC. As protein: CASSVEPRDNEQFF. Variable domain in full (rest from reference TRBV9 and TRBJ2-1): DSGVTQTPKHLITATGQRVTLRCSPRSGDLSVYWYQQSLDQGLQFLIQYYNGEERAKGNILERFSAQQFPDLHSELNLSSLELGDSALYFCASSVEPRDNEQFFGPGTRLTVL.

This clone appeared a few times. The chain combines TRBV11-1 with TRBJ1-2, with a tentative D call TRBD1 (6 bases). The CDR3 totals 14 residues. The germline CDR1 and CDR2 sequences are SGHAT and FQDESV (reference sequence). Trimming pared 2 bases from V and 4 bases from J, leaving 11 bases between. CDR3 nucleotide sequence: TGTGCCAGCAGCTTACTGAAGGGGGTCTATGGCTACACCTTC. This gives the protein CASSLLKGVYGYTF. The variable domain in full, with the rest retrieved from reference TRBV11-1 and TRBJ1-2, is EAEVAQSPRYKITEKSQAVAFWCDPISGHATLYWYRQILGQGPELLVQFQDESVVDDSQLPKDRFSAERLKGVDSTLKIQPAELGDSAMYLCASSLLKGVYGYTFGSGTRLTVV.

This clone was detected a few times. Relative to the germline gene, one junction end is altered; a read error may explain this. CDR3 bases: TGTGCCAGCAGTGCGACAGGGGACTACGGGACCATCTTC. Protein: CASSATGDYGTIF. The rearrangement joins TRBV6-4 to TRBJ1-2, with 8 nucleotides matching TRBD1. The CDR3 loop spans 13 amino acids. Germline V gives CDR1 MRHNA, CDR2 SNTAGT.

This rearrangement joins TRBV6-5 to TRBJ1-2; 7 nucleotides match TRBD1. The CDR3 is 14 residues long. With 6 bases clipped from V and 0 bases from J, the junction kept 4 bases outside the gene matches. Germline V gene lookup returns CDR1 MNHEY and CDR2 SVGAGI. CDR3 protein: CASRSDRTNYGYTF. The CDR3 nucleotides read TGTGCCAGCAGATCGGACAGGACTAACTATGGCTACACCTTC.

The rearrangement links TRBV6-1 to TRBJ1-4, with TRBD1 matching over 8 bases. The CDR3 runs to 13 residues. Germline assignment: CDR1 MNHNS and CDR2 SASEGT. Unmatched junction bases numbered 4, after V lost 7 bases and J lost 6 bases. CDR3 protein: CASNNRGYEKLFF. The CDR3 DNA reads TGTGCCAGCAATAACAGGGGGTATGAAAAACTGTTTTTT.

The rearrangement uses TRBV19 and TRBJ1-2, with D hard to call. The CDR3 length is 13 residues. CDR1 LNHDA and CDR2 SQIVND come from the germline V gene (reference sequence). The V end lost 5 bases, the J end lost 4 bases, and 11 bases lay between the germline ends. This chain's CDR3 is CASSPDSAYGYTF. The CDR3 coding sequence is TGTGCCAGTAGTCCGGACTCGGCCTATGGCTACACCTTC.

The CDR3 is CASSLDRESIQYF. Here the CDR3 DNA reads TGTGCCAGCAGCCTCGACAGGGAGAGCATTCAGTACTTC. This chain connects TRBV7-8 to TRBJ2-4, with 7 bases lining up with TRBD1. This CDR3 spans 13 amino acids. Germline CDR1 reads SGHVS; CDR2 reads FQNEAQ. V was pared by 5 bases and J by 9 bases, with 7 bases of the junction left unmatched.

V and J are TRBV30 and TRBJ1-1; TRBD1 matches 10 bases. The CDR3 spans 16 residues. CDR1 is GTSNPN, CDR2 SVGIG, per germline (reference sequence). V lost 1 base, J lost 0 bases, and 5 bases stayed unmatched. CDR3: CAWSETGGVMNTEAFF. CDR3 nucleotide sequence: TGTGCCTGGAGTGAGACAGGGGGCGTAATGAACACTGAAGCTTTCTTT.

This chain joins TRBV5-4 and TRBJ2-7, with 11 bases fitting TRBD2. This CDR3 contains 17 residues. CDR1 and CDR2 (germline): SGHNT, YYREEE (reference sequence). J was trimmed by 6 bases and V by 4 bases; bases with no gene match: 15. CDR3 DNA: TGTGCCAGCAGCGCGGCCGATCTAGCGGGGGGTGATGGCGAGCAGTACTTC. Translated, it gives CASSAADLAGGDGEQYF.

This clone has a handful of counts. The chain carries TRBV18 and TRBJ2-3, with TRBD1 matching over 7 bases. Germline lookup yields CDR1 KGHSH and CDR2 LQKENI. Losses at the gene ends were 3 bases for V and 4 bases for J; bases not matched to a gene: 10. This CDR3 has 16 residues. The CDR3 DNA reads TGTGCCAGCTCACCTCTGCCAAATACAGGGGCAGATACGCAGTATTTT. This gives the protein CASSPLPNTGADTQYF.

This clone was seen a single time. The chain combines TRBV7-9 with TRBJ1-2; 9 nucleotides align to TRBD1. V lost 5 bases to trimming and J lost 5 bases; unmatched junction nucleotides: 12. CDR1 SEHNR and CDR2 FQNEAQ come from the germline V gene (reference sequence). This CDR3 spans 16 amino acids. The CDR3 reads CASSIATGQGLYGYTF. DNA of the CDR3: TGTGCCAGCAGCATTGCTACGGGACAGGGCTTGTATGGCTACACCTTC.

The rearrangement joins TRBV12-5 to TRBJ2-1; TRBD1 aligns across 11 bases. Germline CDR1 LGHNT, CDR2 FRNRAP. The CDR3 has 22 amino acids. The V segment lost 0 bases and the J segment 6 bases; nucleotides outside the gene matches: 22. CDR3 in DNA: TGTGCTAGTGGTTTGGTAATTCCGGGACAGGGGGTAGCTCCGAGTAGGGGCAATGAGCAGTTCTTC. It specifies CASGLVIPGQGVAPSRGNEQFF. Filled out from reference TRBV12-5 and TRBJ2-1, the complete variable domain reads DARVTQTPRHKVTEMGQEVTMRCQPILGHNTVFWYRQTMMQGLELLAYFRNRAPLDDSGMPKDRFSAEMPDATLATLKIQPSEPRDSAVYFCASGLVIPGQGVAPSRGNEQFFGPGTRLTVL.

The rearrangement joins TRBV10-3 to TRBJ1-2; D gene unclear. This CDR3 spans 14 amino acids. Trimming pared 5 bases from V and 8 bases from J, leaving 18 bases between. CDR1 ENHRY and CDR2 SYGVKD come from the germline V gene. CDR3 amino acids: CAISHSDTPTGYTF. The DNA of the CDR3 is TGTGCCATCAGTCACTCTGACACCCCTACCGGCTACACCTTC.